The 26 T cell receptor beta chains presented below share a single source sample, sequenced in a study of identical twins. TCRdb analysed the 5' RACE reads with MiXCR anew, one entry per CDR3 protein. This table holds hundreds of thousands of distinct CDR3 sequences, about 22% found once. The same data also contributed to another study, on yellow fever vaccine responses in identical twins.

The sequenced sample was CD4+ T cells sorted from blood. These receptors all stem from a woman aged 18-29 years in good health.

This clonotype was seen a few times. The CDR3 is CASSPVGGANTYEQYF. DNA of the CDR3: TGCGCCAGCAGCCCAGTGGGGGGAGCCAACACCTACGAGCAGTACTTC. This sequence joins TRBV5-1 and TRBJ2-7; a weak D match, TRBD2 (6 bases). V lost 4 bases and J lost 2, with 19 bases in between. Germline-derived CDR1 and CDR2 are SGHRS and YFSETQ. This CDR3 has 16 residues.

This clonotype has more than one count but fewer than ten. The rearrangement joins TRBV28 to TRBJ2-3, with 11 bases aligning to TRBD2. Germline V gives CDR1 MDHEN, CDR2 SYDVKM. V shed 6 bases, J shed 5 bases, and the junction held 7 bases outside the gene matches. The CDR3 has 15 residues. The CDR3 nucleotides read TGTGCCAGCAGCCGTACTAGCGGGAGTTTAGATACGCAGTATTTT. Translated, it gives CASSRTSGSLDTQYF.

The chain employs TRBV4-1 and TRBJ2-3; no definite D call. Germline assignment: CDR1 MGHRA and CDR2 YSYEKL. Deletions cut 1 base from V and 0 bases from J, with 5 bases between. The CDR3 has 14 residues. CDR3 region: CASSQVRSTDTQYF. Here the CDR3 DNA reads TGCGCCAGCAGCCAAGTGCGAAGCACAGATACGCAGTATTTT.

In this sample, this clonotype turned up a few times. The V gene is TRBV5-1, the J gene TRBJ1-1; D is unclear. The CDR3 totals 15 residues. The germline CDR1 and CDR2 sequences are SGHRS and YFSETQ. The V gene lost 3 bases and the J gene lost 1 base, with 13 bases spanning the gap. The CDR3 bases are TGCGCCAGCAGCTCCCTGGACCACACGAACACTGAAGCTTTCTTT. This codes for CASSSLDHTNTEAFF.

The V and J genes are TRBV27 and TRBJ2-5; maybe TRBD1 (5 bases). Trimming took off 5 bases at V and 1 base at J, with 17 bases between the two ends. This CDR3 comprises 16 residues. Germline CDR1 and CDR2: MNHEY and SMNVEV (reference sequence). The CDR3 protein is CASSTYRDRSQETQYF. CDR3 coding DNA: TGTGCCAGCAGTACCTACCGAGACAGAAGCCAAGAGACCCAGTACTTC.

This clonotype has a handful of counts. CDR3 DNA: TGTGCCAGCAGTTATAGGCTAGCGGGAGGATTGGGGTTCCAAGAGACCCAGTACTTC. Encoded protein: CASSYRLAGGLGFQETQYF. V gene TRBV6-5 combines with J gene TRBJ2-5, with TRBD2 matching 11 bases. Germline CDR1 and CDR2: MNHEY and SVGAGI. V gave up 3 bases and J gave up 1 base; unmatched junction bases: 13. This CDR3 is 19 amino acids long.

The CDR3 nucleotides read TGTGCCATCAGGCCAAACAGGGGTGAACGCTACGAGCAGTACTTC. Amino acid sequence: CAIRPNRGERYEQYF. The chain links TRBV10-3 to TRBJ2-7, with 7 bases that match TRBD1. The CDR3 contains 15 residues. CDR1 and CDR2 (germline): ENHRY, SYGVKD. V gave up 6 bases and J gave up 3 bases; unmatched junction bases: 11.

The gene calls are TRBV10-3 and TRBJ2-5; 10 positions match TRBD2. Trimming at V came to 5 bases and at J to 5 bases, leaving 8 bases not matched to a gene. This CDR3 comprises 15 residues. Germline loops: CDR1 ENHRY, CDR2 SYGVKD. Here the CDR3 reads CAISNLAGEGETQYF. The CDR3 nucleotides read TGTGCCATCAGTAATCTAGCGGGGGAAGGGGAGACCCAGTACTTC.

The V call is TRBV4-1, the J call TRBJ2-5, with D possibly TRBD2 on 5 matching bases. V lost 4 bases, J lost 4 bases, and 7 bases lay in between. CDR1 is MGHRA, CDR2 YSYEKL, per germline. CDR3 length: 12 residues. The CDR3 DNA reads TGCGCCAGCAGCCGCGAGGGAGAGACCCAGTACTTC. It codes for CASSREGETQYF.

This chain joins TRBV27 and TRBJ1-2; TRBD1 is a possible D gene (5 bases). The CDR3 is 14 residues long. V lost 3 bases and J lost 4, with 12 bases in between. CDR1 and CDR2 (germline): MNHEY, SMNVEV (reference sequence). The CDR3 region has the DNA TGTGCCAGCAGTTTCGGCGTAGACAGCTATGGCTACACCTTC. Its protein product is CASSFGVDSYGYTF.

This chain uses TRBV5-1 with TRBJ1-6; D is uncertain. This CDR3 comprises 16 residues. The germline gives CDR1 SGHRS, CDR2 YFSETQ. Trimming removed 2 bases from V and 2 bases from J, with 11 bases in between. The CDR3: CASSLSVGAYNSPLHF. DNA of the CDR3: TGCGCCAGCAGCTTAAGCGTCGGGGCCTATAATTCACCCCTCCACTTT.

The genes are TRBV3-1 and TRBJ2-7, with a tentative D call TRBD1 (5 bases). Between the trimmed V and J ends, which lost 4 bases and 1 base, there was a span of 14 bases. The CDR3 is made up of 15 amino acids. CDR1 is LGHDT, CDR2 YNNKEL, per germline (reference sequence). For the CDR3, the DNA is TGTGCCAGCAGCCGCCGGTCTGGGGCTTCCTACGAGCAGTACGTC. It is translated as CASSRRSGASYEQYV.

The chain employs TRBV20-1 and TRBJ2-7, with D perhaps matching TRBD2 (6 bases). V was trimmed by 6 bases and J by 2 bases, leaving 14 bases between them. In germline, CDR1 is DFQATT, CDR2 SNEGSKA (reference sequence). CDR3 size: 13 residues. CDR3 DNA sequence: TGCAGTGCAGAGTATAGCGGTGCCTACGAGCAGTACTTC. Its protein is CSAEYSGAYEQYF.

The V call is TRBV5-1, the J call TRBJ1-1; D not certain. The CDR3 spans 13 residues. Germline V gene data show CDR1 as SGHRS and CDR2 as YFSETQ. V was cut by 4 bases and J by 7 bases, with 14 bases left in between. The CDR3 region has the DNA TGCGCCAGCAGCCCGAACGTCAACGGTGAAGCTTTCTTT. Protein sequence: CASSPNVNGEAFF.

The chain couples TRBV7-8 to TRBJ2-7, with a tentative D call TRBD1 (5 bases). CDR3 size: 15 residues. V gave up 2 bases and J gave up 2 bases, with 13 bases separating them. In germline, CDR1 is SGHVS, CDR2 FQNEAQ. CDR3 protein: CASSLNLQATYEQYV. The DNA for the CDR3 is TGTGCCAGCAGCTTAAATCTACAGGCCACCTACGAGCAGTACGTC.

This clonotype was counted a few times. V and J are TRBV7-2 and TRBJ2-5; D tentatively reads TRBD1 or TRBD2 (5 bases each). V lost 2 bases, J lost 4 bases, and 17 bases lay in between. Germline assignment: CDR1 SGHTA and CDR2 FQGNSA. This CDR3 comprises 16 residues. CDR3: CASSLRVWGSGETQYF. In DNA form, the CDR3 reads TGTGCCAGCAGCTTAAGGGTTTGGGGGAGTGGAGAGACCCAGTACTTC.

The rearrangement links TRBV11-2 to TRBJ2-1, with 14 bases that match TRBD2. Looked up from germline, CDR1 is SGHAT and CDR2 is FQNNGV. The CDR3 is 18 residues long. Trimming removed 1 base from V and 4 bases from J; junction bases left unmatched: 6. In DNA form, the CDR3 reads TGTGCCAGCAGCTTAGGGGGACTAGCGGGGGTCCCGTACAATGAGCAGTTCTTC. This encodes CASSLGGLAGVPYNEQFF.

In this sample, this clonotype turned up a few times. The chain employs TRBV5-1 and TRBJ2-1; 9 nucleotides align to TRBD1. The CDR3 has 14 amino acids. V lost 5 bases, J lost 5 bases, and 5 bases stayed unmatched. Looked up from germline, CDR1 is SGHRS and CDR2 is YFSETQ. The CDR3: CASSFRQGDNEQFF. The CDR3 DNA is TGCGCCAGCAGTTTCCGACAGGGGGACAATGAGCAGTTCTTC.

This clonotype was picked up a small number of times. This rearrangement joins TRBV5-1 to TRBJ2-2, with D perhaps TRBD1 (6 bases). CDR1 is SGHRS and CDR2 is YFSETQ in the germline V gene. The CDR3 is 16 amino acids. V was clipped by 5 bases and J by 2 bases, with 16 bases between them. The CDR3 DNA follows: TGCGCCAGCAGTTCTTCCGGGACACCTAACACCGGGGAGCTGTTTTTT. Protein sequence: CASSSSGTPNTGELFF.

The chain carries TRBV10-2 and TRBJ2-5, with unresolved D. This CDR3 has 13 residues. Germline V CDR1 and CDR2: WSHSY, SAAADI. Trimming removed 7 bases from V and 4 bases from J, with 13 bases in between. DNA for the CDR3: TGCGCCAGCAACCGGACCCCGCGAGAGACCCAGTACTTC. Translated, it gives CASNRTPRETQYF.

This clonotype was seen a handful of times. The J gene is TRBJ2-4, the V gene TRBV4-1; D remains unclear. From germline, CDR1 is MGHRA and CDR2 YSYEKL. The CDR3 contains 14 residues. V dropped 4 bases and J dropped 6 bases, with 13 bases sitting between them. The CDR3 spells CASSLGDPGNIQYF. The DNA of the CDR3 is TGCGCCAGCAGCCTCGGAGACCCGGGAAACATTCAGTACTTC.

This clonotype was detected a few times. The chain has TRBV7-9 and TRBJ1-4; D is undetermined. There are 15 residues in the CDR3. V was cut by 0 bases and J by 8 bases, with 13 bases left in between. Germline values: CDR1 SEHNR, CDR2 FQNEAQ (reference sequence). The CDR3, as DNA: TGTGCCAGCAGCTTAGCTGTTGTAGTGGGCGAAAAACTGTTTTTT. The encoded protein is CASSLAVVVGEKLFF.

This clonotype was detected a few times. The V call is TRBV27, the J call TRBJ2-1; 9 bases match TRBD2. The CDR3 is 17 residues long. Germline CDR1 reads MNHEY; CDR2 reads SMNVEV (reference sequence). V shed 5 bases and J 7 bases; nucleotides not matched to a gene: 15. The CDR3 loop reads CASSLRIVAGASNEQFF. The CDR3 DNA reads TGTGCCAGCAGTCTAAGGATTGTAGCGGGAGCATCTAATGAGCAGTTCTTC.

The chain combines TRBV10-2 with TRBJ2-5, with D possibly being TRBD1 (5 bases). Per the germline V gene, CDR1 is WSHSY and CDR2 is SAAADI. CDR3 length: 15 residues. V lost 6 bases and J 4 bases, leaving 18 bases between the germline ends. CDR3 sequence: CASRPQVTPSETQYF. The DNA of the CDR3 is TGCGCCAGCAGACCACAGGTCACCCCTTCAGAGACCCAGTACTTC.

This chain links TRBV29-1 with TRBJ2-5; 9 bases match TRBD1. In germline, CDR1 is SQVTM, CDR2 ANQGSEA. The CDR3 length is 15 residues. V lost 1 base, J lost 4 bases, and 7 bases stayed unmatched. Written as DNA, the CDR3 is TGCAGCGTTGAAGTACAGGGGGCGATACGAGAGACCCAGTACTTC. Translation: CSVEVQGAIRETQYF.

This clonotype appeared a few times. The gene calls are TRBV29-1 and TRBJ2-1; D may correspond to TRBD1 or TRBD2 (6 bases each). Trimming shortened V by 7 bases and J by 5 bases, and 33 bases separated the two germline ends. CDR1 and CDR2 from the germline V gene are SQVTM and ANQGSEA. The CDR3 loop spans 19 amino acids. As DNA, the CDR3 is TGCAGCGCCACACAGTACCCCCGCGGAGGGGGGCCAATCGACAATGAGCAGTTCTTC. It yields the protein CSATQYPRGGGPIDNEQFF.